This is a list of T cell receptor beta chains from one sample in a study of blood T cell repertoires in COVID-19. Libraries were prepared by immunoSEQ multiplex PCR; TCRdb keeps only in-frame clonotypes and omits some of them. The table includes around 120,000 clones, around 84% detected once. Input material: peripheral blood. Receptors originate from a human donor in a cohort sampled during active COVID-19. Both conserved end residues are part of each CDR3. Fields, in order: V gene, clone size, D gene, J gene, CDR3 DNA, CDR3 protein. A D gene is named only where the DNA matches it firmly. Expanded clones are given a class, and other clones once, few, many or no size at all.

TRBV5-1,medium-sized,TRBD2,TRBJ2-7,TGCGCCAGCAGCTTGTCTGGCGGGAGCTACGAGCAGTACTTC,CASSLSGGSYEQYF
TRBV9,once,NA,TRBJ2-1,TGTGCCAGCAGCGTATTTGCGGGCGCGAACAATGAGCAGTTCTTC,CASSVFAGANNEQFF
TRBV10-3,NA,NA,TRBJ2-6,TGTGCCATCAGCGGAACGCAGGGTGGTTCTGGGGCCAACGTCCTGACTTTC,CAISGTQGGSGANVLTF
TRBV27,NA,NA,TRBJ2-7,TGTGCCAGCAGTTCCAGGCCCCGGGAGCTCTACGAGCAGTACTTC,CASSSRPRELYEQYF
TRBV5-1,NA,TRBD1,TRBJ2-5,TGCGCCAGCAGCTTCGAGGGGGCAGAGACCCAGTACTTC,CASSFEGAETQYF
TRBV5-6,NA,NA,TRBJ1-3,TGTGCCAGCAGCTCACCGGGTACGGGGGGAAACACCATATATTTT,CASSSPGTGGNTIYF
TRBV19,NA,NA,TRBJ2-7,TGTGCCAGCGGCGGGGACTACGAGCAGTACTTC,CASGGDYEQYF
TRBV28,NA,NA,TRBJ1-6,TGTGCCAGCAGTTTACAGGTCGGGGGGGGTGGATATAATTCACCCCTCCACTTT,CASSLQVGGGGYNSPLHF
TRBV28,few,NA,TRBJ1-2,TGTGCCAGCAGTTCTCGCAGGGGAAATGGCTACACCTTC,CASSSRRGNGYTF
TRBV19,many,NA,TRBJ1-2,TGTGCCAGTAGTATAGGAGCGGGACTCTATGGCTACACCTTC,CASSIGAGLYGYTF
TRBV12-2,NA,NA,TRBJ1-3,TGTGCAAGTCGCTTAGCTTCCGCGGGACAGACTTGCTCTGGAAACACCATATATTTT,CASRLASAGQTCSGNTIYF